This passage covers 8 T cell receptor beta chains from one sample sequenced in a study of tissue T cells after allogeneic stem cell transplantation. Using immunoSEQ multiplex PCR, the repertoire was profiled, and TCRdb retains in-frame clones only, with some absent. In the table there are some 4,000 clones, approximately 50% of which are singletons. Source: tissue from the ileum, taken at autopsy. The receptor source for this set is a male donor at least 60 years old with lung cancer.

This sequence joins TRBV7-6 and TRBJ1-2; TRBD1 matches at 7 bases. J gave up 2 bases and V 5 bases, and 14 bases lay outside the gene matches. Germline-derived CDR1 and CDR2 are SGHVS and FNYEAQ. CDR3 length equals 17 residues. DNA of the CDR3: TGTGCCAGCAGCCCTTCGACAGGGCCCGTCGAGAACTATGGCTACACCTTC. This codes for CASSPSTGPVENYGYTF.

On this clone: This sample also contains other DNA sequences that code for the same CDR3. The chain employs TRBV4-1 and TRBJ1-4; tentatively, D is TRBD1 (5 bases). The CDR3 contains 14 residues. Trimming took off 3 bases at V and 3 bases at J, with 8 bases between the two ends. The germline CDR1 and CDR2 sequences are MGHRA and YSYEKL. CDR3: CASSQGVANEKLFF. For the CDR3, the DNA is TGCGCCAGCAGCCAGGGGGTCGCTAATGAAAAACTGTTTTTT.

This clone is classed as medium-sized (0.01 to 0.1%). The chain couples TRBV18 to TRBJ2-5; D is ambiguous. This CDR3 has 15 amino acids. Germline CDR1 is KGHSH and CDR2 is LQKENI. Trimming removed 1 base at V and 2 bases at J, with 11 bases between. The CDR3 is CASSPLHSAQETQYF. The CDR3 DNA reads TGTGCCAGCTCACCACTCCACAGTGCGCAAGAGACCCAGTACTTC.

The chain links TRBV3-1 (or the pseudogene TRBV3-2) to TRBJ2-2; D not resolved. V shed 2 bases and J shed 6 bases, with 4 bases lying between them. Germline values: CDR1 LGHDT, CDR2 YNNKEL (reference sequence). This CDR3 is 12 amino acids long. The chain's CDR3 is CASSQFSGELFF. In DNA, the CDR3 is TGTGCCAGCAGCCAATTTTCCGGGGAGCTGTTTTTT.

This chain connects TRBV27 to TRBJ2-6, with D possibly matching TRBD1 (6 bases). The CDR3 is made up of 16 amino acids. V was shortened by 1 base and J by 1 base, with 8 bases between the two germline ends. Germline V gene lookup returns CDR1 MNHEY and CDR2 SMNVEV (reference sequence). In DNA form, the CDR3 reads TGTGCCAGCAGTTTATTCACAGGGTCTGGGGCCAACGTCCTGACTTTC. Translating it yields CASSLFTGSGANVLTF.

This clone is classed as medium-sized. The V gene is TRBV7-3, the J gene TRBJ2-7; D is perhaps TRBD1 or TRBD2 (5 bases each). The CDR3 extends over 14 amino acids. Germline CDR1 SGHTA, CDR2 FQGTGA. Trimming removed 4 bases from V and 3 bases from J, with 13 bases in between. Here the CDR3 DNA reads TGTGCCAGCAGCTCCTCGGGGCAGGTCTACGAGCAGTACTTC. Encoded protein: CASSSSGQVYEQYF.

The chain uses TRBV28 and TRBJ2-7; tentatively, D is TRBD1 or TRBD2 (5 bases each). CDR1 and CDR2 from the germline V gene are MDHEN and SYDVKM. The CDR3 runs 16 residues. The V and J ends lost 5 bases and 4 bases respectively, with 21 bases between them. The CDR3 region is CASSLPPSGTPYEQYF. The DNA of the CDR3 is TGTGCCAGCAGTCTACCCCCCTCCGGGACGCCGTACGAGCAGTACTTC.

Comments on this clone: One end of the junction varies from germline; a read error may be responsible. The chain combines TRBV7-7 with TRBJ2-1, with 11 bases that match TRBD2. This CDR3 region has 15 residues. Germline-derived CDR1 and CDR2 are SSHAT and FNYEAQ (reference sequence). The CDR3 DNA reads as TGTGCTAGCAGCTCTAGCGGGGGGTCCTACAATGAGCAGTTCTTC. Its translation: CASSSSGGSYNEQFF.